This TCR beta chain originates from a study of T cell repertoires in cytomegalovirus infection. Study context: Newly reported HLA-C-restricted and thoroughly characterized HLA-B-restricted CMV epitopes were employed.

Germline V gives CDR1 GTSNPN, CDR2 SVGIG (reference sequence). The germline V and J ends were trimmed by 0 bases and 1 base, with 6 bases remaining between them. The CDR3 length is 14 residues. General observations from the study: Carriers of CMV plus the relevant HLA were identified by cumulative public TCR beta family frequency.

TCRdb re-called the reads through MiXCR, storing one row per CDR3 protein. The sample lists about 220,000 distinct CDR3 sequences; around 35% were seen once. Note on this clonotype: What it binds is not known.

The TCR sequence derives from a human donor in good health (CMV status not recorded). Some clones in this sample may be carry-over from other donors' samples. Sequencing was performed on CD8+ T cells from cultured PBMCs, taken from culture after CMV antigen stimulation. This chain connects TRBV30 to TRBJ2-2, with a weak D call TRBD2 (6 bases). In nucleotides, the CDR3 is TGTGCCTGGAGTGTGGGAGGGAACACCGGGGAGCTGTTTTTT. The encoded protein is CAWSVGGNTGELFF.